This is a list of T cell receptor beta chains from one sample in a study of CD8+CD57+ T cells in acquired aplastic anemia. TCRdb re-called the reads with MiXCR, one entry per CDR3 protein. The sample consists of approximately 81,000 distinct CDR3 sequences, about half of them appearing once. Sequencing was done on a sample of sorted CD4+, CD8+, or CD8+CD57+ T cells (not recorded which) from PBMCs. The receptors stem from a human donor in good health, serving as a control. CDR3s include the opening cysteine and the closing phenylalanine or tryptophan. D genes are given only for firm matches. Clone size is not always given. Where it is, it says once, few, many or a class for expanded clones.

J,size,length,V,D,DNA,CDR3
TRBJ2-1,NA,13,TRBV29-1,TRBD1,TGCAGCGGTACAGGGGGCGCATACAATGAGCAGTTCTTC,CSGTGGAYNEQFF
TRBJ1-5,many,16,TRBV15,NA,TGTGCCACCAGCAGAACCGGGGAGTATAGCAATCAGCCCCAGCATTTT,CATSRTGEYSNQPQHF
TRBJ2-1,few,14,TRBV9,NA,TGTGCCAGCAGCGTTGAAACTAACAGGAATGAGCAGTTCTTC,CASSVETNRNEQFF
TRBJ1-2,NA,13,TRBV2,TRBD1,TGTGCCAGCAGTGAAACAGGGGACTATGGCTACACCTTC,CASSETGDYGYTF
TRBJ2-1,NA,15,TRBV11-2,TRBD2,TGTGCCAGCAGCTCGCTAGCGGGCATGTACAATGAGCAGTTCTTC,CASSSLAGMYNEQFF
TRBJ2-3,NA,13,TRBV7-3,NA,TGTGCCAGCAGCTTAACGACTACAGATACGCAGTATTTT,CASSLTTTDTQYF
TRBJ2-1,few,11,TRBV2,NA,TGTGCCAGCAGTGGGGGCAATGAGCAGTTCTTC,CASSGGNEQFF
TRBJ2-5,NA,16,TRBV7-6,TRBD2,TGTGCCAGCAGCTTGAGGCCCGCGGGGGACGGGGAGACCCAGTACTTC,CASSLRPAGDGETQYF
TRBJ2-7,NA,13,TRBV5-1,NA,TGCGCCAGCAGCCCACAGGAAAGGGACGAGCAGTACTTC,CASSPQERDEQYF
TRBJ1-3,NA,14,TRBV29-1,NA,TGCAGCGTTGAAAGGGGTAGTCGTCGAAACACCATATATTTT,CSVERGSRRNTIYF
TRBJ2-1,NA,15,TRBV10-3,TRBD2,TGTGCCATCAGTGAGTCTAGCGGGGGGGCAGATGAGCAGTTCTTC,CAISESSGGADEQFF
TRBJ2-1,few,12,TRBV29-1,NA,TGCAGCGTTGAACCGGAATACAATGAGCAGTTCTTC,CSVEPEYNEQFF
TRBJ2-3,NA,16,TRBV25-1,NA,TGTGCCAGCAGTGGGGGGGGCAGGGTGGGCACAGATACGCAGTATTTT,CASSGGGRVGTDTQYF
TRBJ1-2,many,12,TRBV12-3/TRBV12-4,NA,TGTGCCAGCAGCCTCGGACGCTATGGCTACACCTTC,CASSLGRYGYTF
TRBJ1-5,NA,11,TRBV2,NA,TGTGCCTGCAGGGTCACTCAGCCCCAGCATTTT,CACRVTQPQHF
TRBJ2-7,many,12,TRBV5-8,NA,TGTGCCAGCAGTAGGGAGCCCTACGAGCAGTACTTC,CASSREPYEQYF
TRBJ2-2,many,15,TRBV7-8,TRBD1,TGTGCCAGCAACCCGGGACAGGGAGGTGGCGGGGAGCTGTTTTTT,CASNPGQGGGGELFF
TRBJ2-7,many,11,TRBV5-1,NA,TGCGCCAGCAGCTTGGGTCGCGAGCAGTACTTC,CASSLGREQYF
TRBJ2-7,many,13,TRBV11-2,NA,TGTGCCAGCAGTCGATCACAGGGTCACGAGCAGTACTTC,CASSRSQGHEQYF
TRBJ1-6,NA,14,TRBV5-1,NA,TGCGCCAGCAGCTTGGACGCAGGCAATTCACCCCTCCACTTT,CASSLDAGNSPLHF
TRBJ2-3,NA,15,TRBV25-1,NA,TGTGCCAGCAGCCCTCAGAGTTCTAGCACAGATACGCAGTATTTT,CASSPQSSSTDTQYF
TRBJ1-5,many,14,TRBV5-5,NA,TGTGCCAGCAGCTTCCGGGACAACAATCAGCCCCAGCATTTT,CASSFRDNNQPQHF
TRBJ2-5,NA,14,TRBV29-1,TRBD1,TGCAGCGTGGAACTAATAGGGACAGTAGAGACCCAGTACTTC,CSVELIGTVETQYF
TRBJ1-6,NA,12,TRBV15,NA,TGTGCCACCCGGGGCGAAAGTTCACCCCTCCACTTT,CATRGESSPLHF
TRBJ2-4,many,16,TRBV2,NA,TGTGCCAGCAGTGAAGGGGCCAGTAGGGCCAAAAACATTCAGTACTTC,CASSEGASRAKNIQYF
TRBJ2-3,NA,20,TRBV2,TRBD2,TGTGCCAGCAGTGCTCGGGGGGCTAGCGGGACGGCCGTTAGCACAGATACGCAGTATTTT,CASSARGASGTAVSTDTQYF
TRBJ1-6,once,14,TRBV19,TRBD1,TGTGCCAGTAGAACCTCAGGGGGCGATTCACCCCTCCACTTT,CASRTSGGDSPLHF
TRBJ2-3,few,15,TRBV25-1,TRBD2,TGTGCCAGCAGTATGACTAGCGGGGGTGCAGATACGCAGTATTTT,CASSMTSGGADTQYF
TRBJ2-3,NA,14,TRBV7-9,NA,TGTGCCAGCAGCTCGGGGCCGAGCACAGATACGCAGTATTTT,CASSSGPSTDTQYF